These 11 T cell receptor beta chains were all obtained from the same sample, sequenced in a study of control samples from healthy donors and cancer patients. Sequenced by immunoSEQ multiplex PCR; TCRdb stores in-frame clones only, minus some. In the table there are some 130,000 clones, roughly 92% of which are singletons. The material sequenced was blood. All receptors come from a man aged 18 to 30 in good health.

The rearrangement uses TRBV18 and TRBJ1-4; 8 bases line up with TRBD1. The CDR3 length is 16 residues. With V trimmed by 3 bases and J by 2 bases, 5 bases remained unmatched. Per germline, CDR1 KGHSH and CDR2 LQKENI. CDR3 amino acids: CASSPQGASTNEKLFF. The DNA for the CDR3 is TGTGCCAGCTCACCCCAGGGGGCATCTACTAATGAAAAACTGTTTTTT.

The genes are TRBV7-2 and TRBJ2-2; 8 bases fit TRBD1. Looked up from germline, CDR1 is SGHTA and CDR2 is FQGNSA. The J segment lost 5 bases and the V segment lost 5 bases, leaving 7 bases of the junction unmatched. The CDR3 contains 15 residues. The CDR3 loop reads CASSETGGWTGELFF. CDR3 DNA: TGTGCCAGCAGCGAAACAGGGGGATGGACCGGGGAGCTGTTTTTT.

The rearrangement links TRBV27 to TRBJ1-2; no firm D call. Germline CDR1 MNHEY, CDR2 SMNVEV (reference sequence). The length of the CDR3 is 13 residues. Trimming took 0 bases from V and 8 from J, leaving 10 bases between them. CDR3 residues: CASSLSVGAGYTF. As DNA, the CDR3 is TGTGCCAGCAGTTTATCGGTAGGAGCCGGCTACACCTTC.

This clone appeared once. This chain joins TRBV25-1 and TRBJ1-2, with D possibly being TRBD1 (5 bases). This CDR3 region has 15 residues. CDR1 is MGHDK, CDR2 SYGVNS, per germline. The V end was cut by 3 bases, the J end by 6 bases, with 17 bases between. This chain's CDR3 is CASSDDLGTRDGYTF. As DNA, the CDR3 is TGTGCCAGCAGTGACGATCTAGGGACGCGGGATGGCTACACCTTC.

The V call is TRBV9, the J call TRBJ1-2; 7 nucleotides line up with TRBD1. Germline CDR1 reads SGDLS; CDR2 reads YYNGEE. The V segment lost 5 bases and the J segment 6 bases; nucleotides outside the gene matches: 16. The CDR3 is 16 residues long. The CDR3, as DNA: TGTGCCAGCAGTGGGACAGATCTTCGGAAGTGGCATGGCTACACCTTC. Its protein product is CASSGTDLRKWHGYTF.

CDR3 nucleotides: TGTGCCAGCAGCCGTGGGGCTGGGCAGCGGGGCCGCAATGAGCAGTTCTTC. Its protein product is CASSRGAGQRGRNEQFF. V usage is TRBV3-1 (or the pseudogene TRBV3-2) and J usage is TRBJ2-1; 7 bases match TRBD2. Trimming removed 4 bases from V and 6 bases from J; junction bases left unmatched: 15. The CDR3 is 17 residues long. Per the germline V gene, CDR1 is LGHDT and CDR2 is YNNKEL (reference sequence).

The chain has TRBV15 and TRBJ1-4; D remains unclear. Germline CDR1 reads LNHNV; CDR2 reads YYDKDF (reference sequence). CDR3 length equals 16 residues. Trimming took off 5 bases at V and 5 bases at J, with 18 bases between the two ends. CDR3 coding DNA: TGTGCCACCAGCGCCTCACGTTCCGGAATGAATGAAAAACTGTTTTTT. Protein: CATSASRSGMNEKLFF.

CDR3 in amino acids: CASSLSGGQMETQYF. For the CDR3, the DNA is TGTGCCAGCAGCTTATCGGGGGGCCAGATGGAGACCCAGTACTTC. The J gene is TRBJ2-5, the V gene TRBV7-3, with D possibly matching TRBD2 (7 bases). CDR1 is SGHTA and CDR2 is FQGTGA in the germline V gene. V was cut by 2 bases and J by 5 bases, with 15 bases left in between. The CDR3 is made up of 15 amino acids.

The rearrangement uses TRBV3-1 (or the pseudogene TRBV3-2) and TRBJ1-2; the match to TRBD1 covers 7 bases. The germline V gene encodes CDR1 LGHDT and CDR2 YNNKEL (reference sequence). J lost 8 bases, V lost 4 bases, and 13 bases had no gene match. The CDR3 consists of 15 residues. The CDR3 DNA reads TGTGCCAGCAGCCCAACAGGGGCCAACTTCGAGGGCTACACCTTC. Encoded protein: CASSPTGANFEGYTF.

The chain couples TRBV3-1 (or the pseudogene TRBV3-2) to TRBJ1-2; TRBD1 aligns across 9 bases. Germline CDR1 reads LGHDT; CDR2 reads YNNKEL (reference sequence). Germline trimming cut 2 bases from V and 8 bases from J; bases unmatched to any gene: 9. The CDR3 covers 15 residues. CDR3 region: CASSQRGQGPVGYTF. The CDR3 region has the DNA TGTGCCAGCAGCCAAAGGGGACAGGGCCCCGTGGGCTACACCTTC.

In regard to this clone: Different DNA sequences within this sample yield the same CDR3. V and J are TRBV11-3 and TRBJ2-5; 8 bases align to TRBD2. Trimming took 4 bases from V and 7 from J; bases not matched to a gene: 5. Germline V gene lookup returns CDR1 SGHNT and CDR2 YENEEA. The CDR3 is 13 residues long. The CDR3 DNA reads TGTGCCAGCAGCTCCGGGGGGGCGGCGACCCAGTACTTC. As protein: CASSSGGAATQYF.